This T cell receptor (beta chain) was observed in a study of cytomegalovirus exposure and HLA in healthy donors. Comments on this clone: The antigen is not known.

Study-level points and caveats: Being productive about 90% or about 30% of the time was typical of most TCR beta V segments in an earlier analysis. Specific recognition of CMV antigens was confirmed in vitro for a few chains (all CMV-associated).

V was clipped by 0 bases and J by 7 bases, with 19 bases between them. This CDR3 spans 17 amino acids. Germline V gene data show CDR1 as SGHDT and CDR2 as YYEEEE. PCR was performed using 60 Vbeta and 13 Jbeta primers. Clones were read by immunoSEQ multiplex PCR, and TCRdb kept only the in-frame ones, dropping some. The sample yields some 150,000 clones, just under 90% seen once. V is TRBV5-6 and J is TRBJ2-2; D remains ambiguous. Source material: PBMCs. This receptor was taken from a woman aged 25-40 years in good health and CMV-seronegative. CDR3 sequence (DNA): TGTGCCAGCAGCTTGGTTCGAGGCGATGCTCGTATCGGGGAGCTGTTTTTT. It yields the protein CASSLVRGDARIGELFF. The full variable domain, completed using reference TRBV5-6 and TRBJ2-2, is DAGVTQSPTHLIKTRGQQVTLRCSPKSGHDTVSWYQQALGQGPQFIFQYYEEEERQRGNFPDRFSGHQFPNYSSELNVNALLLGDSALYLCASSLVRGDARIGELFFGEGSRLTVL.